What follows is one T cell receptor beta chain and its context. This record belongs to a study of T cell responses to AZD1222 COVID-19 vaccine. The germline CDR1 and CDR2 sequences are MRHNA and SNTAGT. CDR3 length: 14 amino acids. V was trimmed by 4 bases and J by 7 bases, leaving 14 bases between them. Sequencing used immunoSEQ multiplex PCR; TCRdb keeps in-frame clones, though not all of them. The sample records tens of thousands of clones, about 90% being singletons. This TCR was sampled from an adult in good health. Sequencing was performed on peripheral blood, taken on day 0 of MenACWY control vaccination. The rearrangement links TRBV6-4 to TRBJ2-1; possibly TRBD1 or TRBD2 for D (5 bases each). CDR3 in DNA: TGTGCCAGCAGTGCATCCGGGACGGGAAATGAGCAGTTCTTC. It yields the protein CASSASGTGNEQFF.